Presented here are 9 T cell receptor beta chains from one specimen sequenced in a study of neurological immune-mediated disorders. TCRdb passed the 5' RACE reads through MiXCR, listing each CDR3 protein once. The sample lists over 45,000 distinct CDR3 sequences; 20% to 30% were seen once. The sample taken for sequencing was PBMCs. All receptors come from a woman aged 65 to 85 in good health.

The gene calls are TRBV5-1 and TRBJ2-5; 10 bases are a match to TRBD2. The J segment lost 5 bases and the V segment lost 3 bases, leaving 13 bases of the junction unmatched. The germline V gene has CDR1 SGHRS and CDR2 YFSETQ. This CDR3 region has 17 residues. CDR3 DNA: TGCGCCAGCAGCTCCCACAGGACTAGCGGTCGTGGGGAGACCCAGTACTTC. Translation: CASSSHRTSGRGETQYF.

This chain uses TRBV3-1 with TRBJ2-5; D may be TRBD1 (5 bases). V lost 3 bases and J lost 3, with 14 bases in between. The germline CDR1 and CDR2 sequences are LGHDT and YNNKEL (reference sequence). The CDR3 sequence is 15 residues long. DNA for the CDR3: TGTGCCAGCAGCCATTTGGGGCCGGGTGAAGAGACCCAGTACTTC. Amino acids: CASSHLGPGEETQYF.

This clonotype has at least ten counts. The V and J genes are TRBV12-3 or TRBV12-4 and TRBJ1-4; unclear D gene. Trimming stripped 1 base from V and 10 bases from J, with 7 bases between. There are 12 residues in the CDR3. CDR3 sequence (DNA): TGTGCCAGCAGTTTAGACCGCGGAAAACTGTTTTTT. Translation: CASSLDRGKLFF.

The CDR3 sequence is CAISETWESEQYF. The CDR3 DNA is TGTGCCATTAGTGAGACTTGGGAGAGCGAGCAGTACTTC. This rearrangement joins TRBV25-1 to TRBJ2-7, with D possibly being TRBD2 (5 bases). This CDR3 spans 13 amino acids. Germline CDR1 and CDR2: MGHDK and SYGVNS. With 10 bases removed from V and 6 bases from J, the gap between germline ends came to 19 bases.

In this sample, this clonotype turned up many times. This chain uses TRBV5-1 with TRBJ2-5, with D unclear. V lost 0 bases and J 2 bases, leaving 8 bases between the germline ends. Germline CDR1 SGHRS, CDR2 YFSETQ. This CDR3 spans 14 amino acids. CDR3 bases: TGCGCCAGCAGCTTGGGACCAGAACAAGAGACCCAGTACTTC. Translated: CASSLGPEQETQYF.

This clonotype was observed many times. One end of the junction does not line up with germline, which may come from a read error. The chain employs TRBV30 and TRBJ1-1, with D uncertain. Germline loops: CDR1 GTSNPN, CDR2 SVGIG (reference sequence). The CDR3 runs to 11 residues. The CDR3: CAWRYGIESEF. The DNA for the CDR3 is TGTGCCTGGAGGTACGGCATCGAAAGCGAATTT. Together with reference TRBV30 and TRBJ1-1, the CDR3 gives the full variable domain: SQTIHQWPATLVQPVGSPLSLECTVEGTSNPNLYWYRQAAGRGLQLLFYSVGIGQISSEVPQNLSASRPQDRQFILSSKKLLLSDSGFYLCAWRYGIESEFGQGTRLTVV.

V and J are TRBV5-1 and TRBJ2-3; 13 nucleotides line up with TRBD2. Germline V gene data show CDR1 as SGHRS and CDR2 as YFSETQ. CDR3 length: 15 amino acids. Trimming at V came to 4 bases and at J to 6 bases, leaving 5 bases not matched to a gene. This CDR3 reads CASSTGLAGLDTQYF. CDR3 DNA sequence: TGCGCCAGCAGCACGGGACTAGCGGGGTTGGATACGCAGTATTTT.

This clonotype appeared a single time. Given a much more abundant clone one base away, this may be a read error. V gene TRBV6-6 combines with J gene TRBJ1-5, with D uncertain. Germline loops: CDR1 MNHNY, CDR2 SVGAGI (reference sequence). The CDR3 length is 16 residues. V dropped 6 bases and J dropped 0 bases, with 15 bases sitting between them. CDR3: CASSPLNWGSNQPQHF. CDR3 sequence (DNA): TGTGCCAGCAGCCCTCTTAATTGGGGTAGCAATCAGCCCCAGCATTTT.

This clonotype has a count of ten or more. The genes are TRBV5-1 and TRBJ2-1; D gene ambiguous. The V end lost 1 base, the J end lost 4 bases, and 12 bases lay between the germline ends. The CDR3 covers 15 residues. Per the germline V gene, CDR1 is SGHRS and CDR2 is YFSETQ. The CDR3 coding sequence is TGCGCCAGCAGCTTGTCCCCGACCAAATACAATGAGCAGTTCTTC. Translating it yields CASSLSPTKYNEQFF.